One sample yielded the 24 T cell receptor beta chains listed below, sequenced in a study of blood T cell repertoires in COVID-19. The assay was immunoSEQ multiplex PCR, and TCRdb's table has in-frame clones only and misses some. The table includes under 250,000 clones, approximately 88% detected once. Sequencing input: peripheral blood. The source of these receptors is a woman in her twenties or thirties with COVID-19, enrolled during active disease.

The gene calls are TRBV19 and TRBJ1-5; no reliable D call. Deletions cut 5 bases from V and 5 bases from J, with 19 bases between. Germline V CDR1 and CDR2: LNHDA, SQIVND (reference sequence). The CDR3 spans 16 residues. CDR3 nucleotide sequence: TGTGCCAGTAGTCCTGAAACGGGGTCCCGCTATCAGCCCCAGCATTTT. Translating gives CASSPETGSRYQPQHF.

This clone was seen once. The chain links TRBV15 to TRBJ2-7; 8 bases match TRBD2. Germline values: CDR1 LNHNV, CDR2 YYDKDF (reference sequence). Germline trimming cut 0 bases from V and 5 bases from J; bases unmatched to any gene: 6. This CDR3 comprises 15 residues. The DNA for the CDR3 is TGTGCCACCAGCAGAGATAGAGTGCGGGGGGACGAGCAGTACTTC. It is translated as CATSRDRVRGDEQYF.

The V gene is TRBV5-4, the J gene TRBJ2-1, with D perhaps TRBD2 (6 bases). Germline lookup yields CDR1 SGHNT and CDR2 YYREEE (reference sequence). This CDR3 contains 13 residues. Trimming shortened V by 6 bases and J by 3 bases, and 10 bases separated the two germline ends. CDR3 loop: CASKVGGYNEQFF. The CDR3 nucleotides are TGTGCCAGCAAAGTGGGGGGCTACAATGAGCAGTTCTTC.

The rearrangement links TRBV18 to TRBJ2-5; 7 bases align to TRBD2. J gave up 0 bases and V 0 bases, and 4 bases lay outside the gene matches. Germline V gene sequence: CDR1 KGHSH, CDR2 LQKENI. This CDR3 is 16 amino acids long. The CDR3 is CASSPPEGGDQETQYF. The CDR3 DNA follows: TGTGCCAGCTCACCACCGGAGGGAGGGGACCAAGAGACCCAGTACTTC.

The CDR3 DNA follows: TGTGCCAGCAGTTACTCGTGGGAAGGAAGCGGGAGTTTGAATACAGATACGCAGTATTTT. Its translation: CASSYSWEGSGSLNTDTQYF. V usage is TRBV6-2 or TRBV6-3 and J usage is TRBJ2-3; 8 positions agree with TRBD2. The CDR3 is made up of 20 amino acids. Germline V gene sequence: CDR1 MNHEY, CDR2 SVGEGT. The trim removed 0 bases at V and 3 bases at J, leaving 17 bases unmatched.

This rearrangement joins TRBV7-9 to TRBJ1-2; D uncertain. This CDR3 is 15 amino acids long. Germline loops: CDR1 SEHNR, CDR2 FQNEAQ (reference sequence). Trimming shortened V by 2 bases and J by 3 bases, and 13 bases separated the two germline ends. CDR3 DNA: TGTGCCAGCAGCTTAATCGGGGAAGGAGACTATGGCTACACCTTC. Residues: CASSLIGEGDYGYTF.

The gene calls are TRBV10-3 and TRBJ1-5; D possibly corresponds to TRBD1 (6 bases). This CDR3 is 13 amino acids long. Germline assignment: CDR1 ENHRY and CDR2 SYGVKD. The germline V and J ends were trimmed by 8 bases and 7 bases, with 15 bases remaining between them. The CDR3 reads CAIRGGQGQPQHF. The DNA of the CDR3 is TGTGCCATCCGGGGGGGGCAGGGGCAGCCCCAGCATTTT.

The CDR3, as DNA: TGCGCCAGCATGTTAAAGCGGGAGGGCCCCTACAATGAGCAGTTCTTC. The encoded protein is CASMLKREGPYNEQFF. The V and J genes are TRBV10-1 and TRBJ2-1; 10 bases match TRBD2. This CDR3 is 16 amino acids long. The V gene end was trimmed by 7 bases and the J gene end by 2 bases; junction bases not matched to a gene: 8. CDR1 WNHNN and CDR2 SYGVQD come from the germline V gene (reference sequence).

V and J are TRBV7-9 and TRBJ1-4; D is possibly TRBD1 (5 bases). V dropped 1 base and J dropped 4 bases, with 10 bases sitting between them. CDR1 is SEHNR, CDR2 FQNEAQ, per germline (reference sequence). The CDR3 is 15 residues long. This chain's CDR3 is CASSLEGRGNEKLFF. As DNA, the CDR3 is TGTGCCAGCAGCTTAGAGGGGCGGGGTAATGAAAAACTGTTTTTT.

The rearrangement links TRBV5-8 to TRBJ1-6, with 8 nucleotides matching TRBD1. J was trimmed by 10 bases and V by 2 bases; bases with no gene match: 5. The CDR3 spans 14 residues. Germline V gives CDR1 SGHTS, CDR2 YDEGEE. In DNA form, the CDR3 reads TGTGCCAGCAGCTTCGGACAGGGAAGATCACCCCTCCACTTT. The encoded protein is CASSFGQGRSPLHF. Filled out from reference TRBV5-8 and TRBJ1-6, the complete variable domain reads EAGVTQSPTHLIKTRGQQATLRCSPISGHTSVYWYQQALGLGLQFLLWYDEGEERNRGNFPPRFSGRQFPNYSSELNVNALELEDSALYLCASSFGQGRSPLHFGNGTRLTVT.

V is TRBV7-2 and J is TRBJ1-1, with D possibly TRBD1 on 5 matching bases. Trimming stripped 5 bases from V and 6 bases from J, with 22 bases between. The CDR3 is 16 residues long. Per the germline V gene, CDR1 is SGHTA and CDR2 is FQGNSA. This CDR3 reads CASSPPGVGRGAEAFF. The CDR3 DNA is TGTGCCAGCAGCCCTCCCGGAGTAGGGCGGGGGGCTGAAGCTTTCTTT.

The chain has TRBV7-9 and TRBJ1-6; 7 bases fit TRBD1. The CDR3 has 14 amino acids. Germline lookup yields CDR1 SEHNR and CDR2 FQNEAQ (reference sequence). V lost 5 bases and J lost 8; bases outside the gene matches: 6. This CDR3 is CASSAQGRDSPLHF. CDR3 coding DNA: TGTGCCAGCAGCGCACAGGGGCGAGATTCACCCCTCCACTTT.

The chain is built from TRBV5-1 and TRBJ2-7; 7 bases map to TRBD1. The CDR3 is 14 amino acids. CDR1 and CDR2 from the germline V gene are SGHRS and YFSETQ. Trimming at V came to 4 bases and at J to 1 base, leaving 5 bases not matched to a gene. The chain's CDR3 is CASSLTTGSYEQYF. In DNA form, the CDR3 reads TGCGCCAGCAGCCTAACGACAGGGTCCTACGAGCAGTACTTC.

The chain couples TRBV6-2 or TRBV6-3 to TRBJ1-1; possible D gene TRBD1, 5 bases. Germline CDR1 MNHEY, CDR2 SVGEGT. The CDR3 spans 14 residues. V was trimmed by 2 bases and J by 0 bases, leaving 7 bases between them. The CDR3 reads CASSYRGLNTEAFF. The CDR3 region has the DNA TGTGCCAGCAGTTACAGGGGATTGAACACTGAAGCTTTCTTT.

The sample holds a few counts of this clone. This chain connects TRBV4-2 to TRBJ1-2, with D uncertain. Deletions cut 0 bases from V and 7 bases from J, with 9 bases between. Germline V gene sequence: CDR1 LGHNA, CDR2 YNFKEQ. The CDR3 has 13 residues. The CDR3, as DNA: TGTGCCAGCAGCCAAGATGCGGATCGTGGCTACACCTTC. It is translated as CASSQDADRGYTF.

The chain combines TRBV2 with TRBJ2-7; 9 nucleotides line up with TRBD1. Germline V gives CDR1 SNHLY, CDR2 FYNNEI. The CDR3 has 14 residues. The V and J ends lost 11 bases and 4 bases, in that order; junction bases with no gene match: 12. CDR3: CASTERTGVYEQYV. In DNA form, the CDR3 reads TGTGCCTCAACAGAACGGACAGGGGTGTACGAGCAGTACGTC.

The CDR3 loop is CASSEGFLAGSQETQYF. The DNA of the CDR3 is TGCGCCAGCAGTGAGGGATTCTTAGCGGGTAGTCAAGAGACCCAGTACTTC. The chain joins TRBV10-1 to TRBJ2-5; 7 nucleotides align to TRBD2. Germline values: CDR1 WNHNN, CDR2 SYGVQD (reference sequence). The CDR3 consists of 17 residues. V was clipped by 2 bases and J by 2 bases; unmatched bases: 11.

The chain recombines TRBV25-1 with TRBJ2-5; 14 nucleotides align to TRBD2. The CDR3 sequence is 15 residues long. Germline-derived CDR1 and CDR2 are MGHDK and SYGVNS. The junction had 2 bases not matched to a gene; V was cut back by 1 base and J by 7 bases. The CDR3 region has the DNA TGTGCCAGCAGTGAATCGGGGACTAGCGGGGGGACCCAGTACTTC. Its protein product is CASSESGTSGGTQYF.

V and J are TRBV5-1 and TRBJ2-2, with TRBD2 matching 8 bases. V dropped 3 bases and J dropped 4; count of bases not matched to a gene: 8. This CDR3 has 16 residues. The germline V gene has CDR1 SGHRS and CDR2 YFSETQ. CDR3 in amino acids: CASSSTGSGGTGELFF. CDR3 DNA sequence: TGCGCCAGCAGCTCGACCGGGAGCGGGGGCACCGGGGAGCTGTTTTTT.

The V and J genes are TRBV13 and TRBJ2-7, with D uncertain. V dropped 3 bases and J dropped 7 bases, with 13 bases sitting between them. The CDR3 extends over 13 amino acids. The germline CDR1 and CDR2 sequences are PRHDT and FYEKMQ (reference sequence). CDR3 DNA: TGTGCCAGCAGCTTTCCCCAAAGAGAGGAGCAGTACTTC. Its translation: CASSFPQREEQYF.

This chain connects TRBV7-2 to TRBJ2-7; TRBD1 matches at 9 bases. Germline trimming cut 1 base from V and 6 bases from J; bases unmatched to any gene: 7. The CDR3 sequence is 15 residues long. Germline CDR1 reads SGHTA; CDR2 reads FQGNSA. Here the CDR3 DNA reads TGTGCCAGCAGCTTAGGGGGGGACAGGGCGTCCGAGCAGTACGTC. The encoded protein is CASSLGGDRASEQYV.

The rearrangement joins TRBV5-1 to TRBJ2-3; 8 positions agree with TRBD2. Losses at the gene ends were 6 bases for V and 3 bases for J; bases not matched to a gene: 12. CDR3 size: 16 residues. CDR1 is SGHRS and CDR2 is YFSETQ in the germline V gene. This CDR3 is CASTYRTGGPTDTQYF. The CDR3, as DNA: TGCGCCAGCACTTACCGGACGGGGGGGCCGACAGATACGCAGTATTTT.

The table lists this clone with a count of one. V usage is TRBV12-3 or TRBV12-4 and J usage is TRBJ2-2; no reliable D call. The CDR3 consists of 11 residues. The V and J ends lost 10 bases and 3 bases respectively, with 6 bases between them. CDR3 nucleotides: TGTGCCAACGAGTACACCGGGGAGCTGTTTTTT. Its translation is CANEYTGELFF.

The V and J genes are TRBV5-1 and TRBJ2-2; D is ambiguous. CDR1 is SGHRS and CDR2 is YFSETQ in the germline V gene. There are 15 residues in the CDR3. V was trimmed by 0 bases and J by 2 bases, leaving 8 bases between them. The CDR3 nucleotides read TGCGCCAGCAGCTTGGGGCATGCCAACACCGGGGAGCTGTTTTTT. Translating gives CASSLGHANTGELFF.